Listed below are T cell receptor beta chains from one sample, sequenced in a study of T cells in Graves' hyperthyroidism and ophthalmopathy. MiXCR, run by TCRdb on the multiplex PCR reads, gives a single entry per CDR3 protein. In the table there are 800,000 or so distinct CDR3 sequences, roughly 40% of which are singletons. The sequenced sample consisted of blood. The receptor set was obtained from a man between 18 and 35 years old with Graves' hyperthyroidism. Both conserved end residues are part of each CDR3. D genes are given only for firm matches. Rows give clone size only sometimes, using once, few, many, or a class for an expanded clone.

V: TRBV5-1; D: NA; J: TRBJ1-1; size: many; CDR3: CASSSDTNTEAFF; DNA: TGTGCCAGCAGCTCTGACACGAACACTGAAGCTTTCTTT
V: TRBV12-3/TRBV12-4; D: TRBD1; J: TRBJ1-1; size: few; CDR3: CASSLVWDRGPRTEAFF; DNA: TGTGCCAGCAGTTTAGTTTGGGACAGGGGGCCGAGGACTGAAGCTTTCTTT
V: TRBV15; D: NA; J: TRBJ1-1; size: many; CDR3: CATSRDSVRRKAFF; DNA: TGTGCCACCAGCAGAGATTCGGTCCGTAGGAAAGCTTTCTTT
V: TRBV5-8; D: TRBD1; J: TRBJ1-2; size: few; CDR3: CASSPQGEARHGYTF; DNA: TGTGCCAGCAGCCCCCAGGGGGAGGCCCGGCATGGCTACACCTTC
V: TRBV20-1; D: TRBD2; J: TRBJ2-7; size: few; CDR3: CSAASRTSGSYEQYF; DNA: TGCAGTGCCGCTTCCCGGACTAGCGGGAGCTACGAGCAGTACTTC
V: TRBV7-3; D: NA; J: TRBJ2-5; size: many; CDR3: CASSLNGGEGTQYF; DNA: TGTGCCAGCAGCTTAAACGGTGGGGAAGGGACCCAGTACTTC
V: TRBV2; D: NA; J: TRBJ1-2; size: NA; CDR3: CASTSRQYGYTF; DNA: TGTGCCAGCACCTCTCGACAGTATGGCTACACCTTC
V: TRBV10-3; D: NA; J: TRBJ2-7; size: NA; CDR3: CASSPRGRAVRYEQYF; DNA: TGTGCCAGCTCACCACGGGGTCGGGCGGTGAGGTACGAGCAGTACTTC
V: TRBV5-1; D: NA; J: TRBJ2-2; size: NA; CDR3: CASNLGSAGELFF; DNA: TGCGCCAGCAACTTAGGATCAGCCGGGGAGCTGTTTTTT
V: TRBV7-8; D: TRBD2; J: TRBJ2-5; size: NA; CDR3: CASRLAGAKTQYF; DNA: TGTGCCAGCCGGCTAGCGGGAGCGAAGACCCAGTACTTC
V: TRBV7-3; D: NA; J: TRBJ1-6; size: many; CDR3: CASSLGTSEESYNSPLHF; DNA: TGTGCCAGCAGCTTAGGGACCTCCGAGGAGAGCTATAATTCACCCCTCCACTTT
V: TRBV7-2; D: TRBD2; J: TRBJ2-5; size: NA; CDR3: CASSFGPLAVSQETQYF; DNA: TGTGCCAGCAGCTTTGGTCCACTAGCGGTCTCCCAAGAGACCCAGTACTTC
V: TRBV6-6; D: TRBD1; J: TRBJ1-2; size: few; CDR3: CASRYRGQGINYGYTF; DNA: TGTGCCAGCAGATACCGAGGACAGGGCATCAACTATGGCTACACCTTC